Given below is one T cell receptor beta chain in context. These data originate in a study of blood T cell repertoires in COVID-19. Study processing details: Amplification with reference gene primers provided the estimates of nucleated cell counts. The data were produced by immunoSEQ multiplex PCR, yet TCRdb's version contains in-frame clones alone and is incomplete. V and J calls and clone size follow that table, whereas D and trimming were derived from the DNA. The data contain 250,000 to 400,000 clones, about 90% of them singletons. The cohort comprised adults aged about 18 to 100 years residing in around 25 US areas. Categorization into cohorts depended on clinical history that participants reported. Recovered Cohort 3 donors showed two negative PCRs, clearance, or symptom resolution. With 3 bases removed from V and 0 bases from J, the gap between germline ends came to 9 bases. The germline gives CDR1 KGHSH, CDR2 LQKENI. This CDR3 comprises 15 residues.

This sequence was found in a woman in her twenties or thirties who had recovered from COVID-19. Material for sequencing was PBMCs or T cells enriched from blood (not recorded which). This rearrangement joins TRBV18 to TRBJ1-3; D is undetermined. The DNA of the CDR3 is TGTGCCAGCTCACCCCTAACAGCCTCTGGAAACACCATATATTTT. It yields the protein CASSPLTASGNTIYF.